Listed below are T cell receptor beta chains from one sample, sequenced in a study of cytomegalovirus exposure and HLA in healthy donors. Data came from immunoSEQ multiplex PCR; TCRdb stores just in-frame clones and leaves some out. In total, the table holds 200,000 to 250,000 clones. The specimen was PBMCs. All receptors derive from a woman in her twenties or thirties in good health and CMV-seropositive. The CDR3 runs from the conserved cysteine through the conserved F or W. Each record gives: J gene, V gene, D gene, CDR3 protein, CDR3 DNA. The D gene is left open where the match is weak.

TRBJ2-1	TRBV4-1	TRBD2	CASSQVGLAGNEQFF	TGCGCCAGCAGCCAAGTAGGACTAGCGGGTAATGAGCAGTTCTTC
TRBJ2-6	TRBV5-5	TRBD2	CASSLRGDSGANVLTF	TGTGCCAGCAGCTTGCGGGGGGACTCTGGGGCCAACGTCCTGACTTTC
TRBJ1-5	TRBV28	NA	CASSPGQIINQPQHF	TGTGCCAGCAGCCCTGGACAGATCATCAATCAGCCCCAGCATTTT
TRBJ2-3	TRBV5-1	NA	CASWLAPAADTQYF	TGCGCCAGCTGGCTAGCGCCAGCAGCGGATACGCAGTATTTT
TRBJ2-2	TRBV18	TRBD2	CASSAWTSGVGELFF	TGTGCCAGCTCAGCATGGACTAGCGGTGTCGGGGAGCTGTTTTTT
TRBJ2-1	TRBV27	NA	CASSLFAVGPTGGEQFF	TGTGCCAGCAGTTTATTCGCCGTGGGGCCGACCGGCGGTGAGCAGTTCTTC
TRBJ2-7	TRBV30	TRBD2	CAGVPGGPTYEQYF	TGTGCCGGGGTGCCGGGAGGACCGACCTACGAGCAGTACTTC
TRBJ2-2	TRBV27	TRBD1	CASSPAGGLIAGELFF	TGTGCCAGCAGTCCAGCAGGGGGCCTCATCGCCGGGGAGCTGTTTTTT
TRBJ1-3	TRBV7-2	TRBD1	CASSLTGGLGNTIYF	TGTGCCAGCAGCTTGACAGGGGGCCTGGGAAACACCATATATTTT
TRBJ1-1	TRBV6-1	NA	CASRITGVNTEAFF	TGTGCCAGCAGAATCACAGGTGTGAACACTGAAGCTTTCTTT
TRBJ2-1	TRBV9	TRBD2	CASSGFSGIMAYEQFF	TGTGCCAGCAGCGGCTTTAGCGGGATCATGGCTTATGAGCAGTTCTTC
TRBJ2-3	TRBV6-1	TRBD2	CASSELAGGRWQSSTDTQYF	TGTGCCAGCAGTGAACTAGCGGGGGGTCGATGGCAAAGTAGCACAGATACGCAGTATTTT
TRBJ2-5	TRBV29-1	TRBD1	CSVWTGVETQYF	TGCAGCGTTTGGACAGGGGTAGAGACCCAGTACTTC
TRBJ1-1	TRBV5-6	NA	CASSLGPHPGMNTEAFF	TGTGCCAGCAGCCTGGGCCCTCATCCAGGGATGAACACTGAAGCTTTCTTT
TRBJ2-7	TRBV27	TRBD2	CASSLRAGPNYEQYF	TGTGCCAGCAGTTTAAGAGCGGGACCCAACTACGAGCAGTACTTC
TRBJ2-3	TRBV7-9	NA	CASSLGRGRTDTQYF	TGTGCCAGCAGCTTAGGGAGGGGGCGGACAGATACGCAGTATTTT
TRBJ2-5	TRBV2	TRBD2	CASKPLAGGQQTQYF	TGTGCCAGCAAACCGTTAGCGGGAGGGCAACAGACCCAGTACTTC
TRBJ1-5	TRBV27	NA	CASSFGGADQPQHF	TGTGCCAGCAGTTTTGGTGGGGCCGATCAGCCCCAGCATTTT
TRBJ2-3	TRBV7-7	TRBD2	CASSLYWREGVDTQYF	TGTGCCAGCAGCTTATATTGGCGGGAGGGCGTAGATACGCAGTATTTT
TRBJ2-2	TRBV15	NA	CATSSAGPRNTGELFF	TGTGCCACCAGCAGTGCGGGACCGAGGAACACCGGGGAGCTGTTTTTT
TRBJ2-3	TRBV2	NA	CASSDAGGTDTQYF	TGTGCCAGCAGTGATGCAGGGGGGACAGATACGCAGTATTTT
TRBJ2-3	TRBV5-6	TRBD2	CASSLGTSGSGTDTQYF	TGTGCCAGCAGCCTTGGGACTAGCGGGAGTGGAACAGATACGCAGTATTTT
TRBJ2-7	TRBV7-9	NA	CASSLGGEATSYEQYF	TGTGCCAGCAGCTTAGGCGGGGAGGCGACCTCCTACGAGCAGTACTTC
TRBJ2-7	TRBV5-4	TRBD2	CASSLGETSDSYEQYF	TGTGCCAGCAGCTTGGGTGAGACTAGCGACTCCTACGAGCAGTACTTC
TRBJ2-7	TRBV28	TRBD2	CASSSGTSGRWGAEQYF	TGTGCCAGCAGTAGCGGGACTAGCGGCCGTTGGGGTGCCGAGCAGTACTTC
TRBJ1-3	TRBV7-2	NA	CASSLAASSGNTIYF	TGTGCCAGCAGCTTAGCAGCGAGCTCTGGAAACACCATATATTTT
TRBJ1-2	TRBV5-1	NA	CASSLRGQHYGYTF	TGCGCCAGCAGCTTGCGAGGACAGCACTATGGCTACACCTTC
TRBJ2-2	TRBV30	TRBD2	CAWSYPPGRARTGELFF	TGTGCCTGGAGTTATCCCCCCGGGAGGGCGAGAACCGGGGAGCTGTTTTTT
TRBJ1-5	TRBV7-9	NA	CASTSGGAAQPQHF	TGTGCCAGCACCTCGGGGGGAGCGGCGCAGCCCCAGCATTTT
TRBJ1-2	TRBV2	TRBD1	CASRRDRESYGYTF	TGTGCCAGCAGGAGGGACAGGGAATCCTATGGCTACACCTTC
TRBJ1-2	TRBV10-1	TRBD1	CASSAPGQDLGGYTF	TGCGCCAGCAGTGCCCCGGGACAGGACCTCGGGGGCTACACCTTC
TRBJ1-5	TRBV29-1	NA	CSVGGGGGNQPQHF	TGCAGCGTTGGAGGAGGGGGGGGCAATCAGCCCCAGCATTTT
TRBJ2-5	TRBV4-3	TRBD2	CASSPGTSGRQETQYF	TGCGCCAGCAGCCCCGGGACTAGCGGGCGCCAAGAGACCCAGTACTTC
TRBJ2-3	TRBV28	NA	CASDDRTPNTDTQYF	TGTGCCAGCGATGATAGGACACCTAACACAGATACGCAGTATTTT
TRBJ2-7	TRBV25-1	TRBD1	CASSVARQGVPYEQYF	TGTGCCAGCAGTGTGGCCCGACAGGGCGTCCCTTACGAGCAGTACTTC
TRBJ2-3	TRBV4-2	NA	CASSQDGRDTQYF	TGTGCCAGCAGCCAAGATGGGAGAGATACGCAGTATTTT
TRBJ1-2	TRBV10-1	TRBD1	CASSAATGAGVGYTF	TGCGCCAGCAGTGCCGCGACAGGGGCAGGAGTAGGCTACACCTTC
TRBJ1-5	TRBV2	NA	CASRPGTNQPQHF	TGTGCCAGCAGGCCAGGTACCAATCAGCCCCAGCATTTT
TRBJ2-1	TRBV19	TRBD1	CASSISGQGKEQFF	TGTGCCAGTAGTATCTCCGGACAGGGAAAAGAGCAGTTCTTC
TRBJ1-1	TRBV29-1	NA	CSVESTYTEAFF	TGCAGCGTTGAATCCACTTACACTGAAGCTTTCTTT
TRBJ2-7	TRBV4-1	NA	CASSQERVPMLSYEQYF	TGCGCCAGCAGCCAAGAAAGAGTACCGATGCTTTCCTACGAGCAGTACTTC
TRBJ2-1	TRBV27	TRBD1	CASSSQTGNRDNEQFF	TGTGCCAGCAGCTCCCAGACAGGGAATAGGGACAATGAGCAGTTCTTC
TRBJ2-2	TRBV10-3	TRBD1	CAVKSGQENTGELFF	TGTGCCGTTAAGTCAGGACAGGAGAACACCGGGGAGCTGTTTTTT
TRBJ1-6	TRBV30	NA	CAWSVRGNSPLHF	TGTGCCTGGAGTGTACGGGGTAATTCACCCCTCCACTTT
TRBJ2-7	TRBV18	TRBD1	CASSPRTGVNYEQYF	TGTGCCAGCTCACCCAGGACAGGCGTAAACTACGAGCAGTACTTC
TRBJ2-7	TRBV30	NA	CAWAGEVPEQYF	TGTGCCTGGGCCGGAGAGGTGCCCGAGCAGTACTTC
TRBJ1-5	TRBV7-2	TRBD1	CASSSQTGLRQPQHF	TGTGCCAGCAGTTCTCAGACAGGGCTCAGGCAGCCCCAGCATTTT
TRBJ1-2	TRBV6-5	NA	CATSWGPPADYGYTF	TGTGCCACCTCGTGGGGCCCTCCGGCTGACTATGGCTACACCTTC
TRBJ2-3	TRBV27	TRBD2	CASSSGLAGARISSTDTQYF	TGTGCCAGCAGTTCGGGACTAGCGGGAGCACGTATTTCTAGCACAGATACGCAGTATTTT
TRBJ1-1	TRBV28	NA	CASIKEDFDLSTEAFF	TGTGCCAGCATTAAGGAGGATTTTGATTTGAGCACTGAAGCTTTCTTT
TRBJ2-5	TRBV7-9	NA	CASSSGRTLYQETQYF	TGTGCCAGCAGCTCAGGGCGAACTTTATACCAAGAGACCCAGTACTTC
TRBJ2-7	TRBV19	TRBD1	CASSYRGRGSSYEQYF	TGTGCCAGTAGTTACAGGGGGCGAGGGAGCTCCTACGAGCAGTACTTC
TRBJ2-7	TRBV18	NA	CASSPSGEQYF	TGTGCCAGCTCACCATCGGGGGAGCAGTACTTC
TRBJ2-5	TRBV25-1	TRBD2	CASSEGTIQETQYF	TGTGCCAGCAGTGAGGGGACTATTCAAGAGACCCAGTACTTC
TRBJ1-1	TRBV4-1	TRBD1	CASSQEGTGPWDSEAFF	TGCGCCAGCAGCCAAGAAGGGACAGGGCCCTGGGATAGTGAAGCTTTCTTT
TRBJ2-1	TRBV9	TRBD2	CASSPQAGTYNEQFF	TGTGCCAGCAGCCCTCAAGCGGGGACCTACAATGAGCAGTTCTTC
TRBJ2-5	TRBV29-1	TRBD2	CSVPGLAEQETQYF	TGCAGCGTCCCGGGACTAGCGGAACAAGAGACCCAGTACTTC
TRBJ1-5	TRBV2	TRBD1	CASSDGTVGNQPQHF	TGTGCCAGCAGCGACGGGACAGTGGGAAATCAGCCCCAGCATTTT
TRBJ1-3	TRBV6-1	NA	CASRRLTWAGNTIYF	TGTGCCTCCCGGAGGCTAACCTGGGCTGGAAACACCATATATTTC
TRBJ2-5	TRBV5-4	NA	CASSPEAHRQETQYF	TGTGCCAGCAGCCCAGAAGCCCACAGACAAGAGACCCAGTACTTC